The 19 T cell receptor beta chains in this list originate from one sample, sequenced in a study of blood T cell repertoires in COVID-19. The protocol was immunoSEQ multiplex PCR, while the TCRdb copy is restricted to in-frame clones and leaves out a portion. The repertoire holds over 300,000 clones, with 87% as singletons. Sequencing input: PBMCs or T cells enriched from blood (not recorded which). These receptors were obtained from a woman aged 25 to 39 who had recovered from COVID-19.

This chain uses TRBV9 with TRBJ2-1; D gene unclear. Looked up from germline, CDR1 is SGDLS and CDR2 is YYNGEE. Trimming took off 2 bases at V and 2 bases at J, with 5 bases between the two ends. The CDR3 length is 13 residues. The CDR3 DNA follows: TGTGCCAGCAGCGTGACTCCCTACAATGAGCAGTTCTTC. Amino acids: CASSVTPYNEQFF. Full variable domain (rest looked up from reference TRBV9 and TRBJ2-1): DSGVTQTPKHLITATGQRVTLRCSPRSGDLSVYWYQQSLDQGLQFLIQYYNGEERAKGNILERFSAQQFPDLHSELNLSSLELGDSALYFCASSVTPYNEQFFGPGTRLTVL.

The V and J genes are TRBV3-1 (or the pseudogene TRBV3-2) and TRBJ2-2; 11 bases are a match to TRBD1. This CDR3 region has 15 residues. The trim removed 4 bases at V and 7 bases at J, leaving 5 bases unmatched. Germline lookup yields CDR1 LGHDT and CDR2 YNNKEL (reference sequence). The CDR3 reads CASSLGTGGDGELFF. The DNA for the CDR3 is TGTGCCAGCAGCCTTGGGACAGGGGGGGACGGGGAGCTGTTTTTT.

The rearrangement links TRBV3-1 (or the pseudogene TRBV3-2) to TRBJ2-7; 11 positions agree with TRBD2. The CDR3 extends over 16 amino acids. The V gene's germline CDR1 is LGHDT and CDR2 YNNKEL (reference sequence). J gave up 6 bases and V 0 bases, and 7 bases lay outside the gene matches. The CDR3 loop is CASSQDRPGLAVEQYF. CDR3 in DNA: TGTGCCAGCAGCCAAGATCGGCCGGGACTAGCGGTCGAGCAGTACTTC.

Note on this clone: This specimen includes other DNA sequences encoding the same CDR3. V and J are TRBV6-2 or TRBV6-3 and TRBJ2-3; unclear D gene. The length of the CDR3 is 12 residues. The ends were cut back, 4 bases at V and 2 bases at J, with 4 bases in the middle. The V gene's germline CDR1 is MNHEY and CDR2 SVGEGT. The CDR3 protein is CASSSNTDTQYF. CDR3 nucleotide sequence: TGTGCCAGCAGTTCCAACACAGATACGCAGTATTTT.

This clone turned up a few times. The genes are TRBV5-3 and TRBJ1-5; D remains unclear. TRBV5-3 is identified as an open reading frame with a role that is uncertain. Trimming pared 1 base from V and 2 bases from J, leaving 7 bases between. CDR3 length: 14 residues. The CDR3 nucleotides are TGTGCCAGAAGCTTGAGTCGGGGCAATCAGCCCCAGCATTTT. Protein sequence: CARSLSRGNQPQHF.

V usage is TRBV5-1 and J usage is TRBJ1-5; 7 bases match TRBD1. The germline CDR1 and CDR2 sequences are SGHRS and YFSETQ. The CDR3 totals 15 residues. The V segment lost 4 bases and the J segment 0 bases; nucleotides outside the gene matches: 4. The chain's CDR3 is CASSPTGNSNQPQHF. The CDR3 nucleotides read TGCGCCAGCAGCCCGACAGGGAATAGCAATCAGCCCCAGCATTTT.

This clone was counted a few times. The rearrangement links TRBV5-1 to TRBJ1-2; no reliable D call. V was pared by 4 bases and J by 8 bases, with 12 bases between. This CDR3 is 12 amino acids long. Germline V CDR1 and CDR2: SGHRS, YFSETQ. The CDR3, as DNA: TGCGCCAGCAGCGGGGAGGTGGAGGGCTACACCTTC. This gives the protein CASSGEVEGYTF.

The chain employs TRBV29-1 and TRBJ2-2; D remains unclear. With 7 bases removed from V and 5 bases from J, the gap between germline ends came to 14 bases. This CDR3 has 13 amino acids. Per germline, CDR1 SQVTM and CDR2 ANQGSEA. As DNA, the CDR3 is TGCAGCGCCAGACCCGCGCGGACCGGGGAGCTGTTTTTT. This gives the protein CSARPARTGELFF.

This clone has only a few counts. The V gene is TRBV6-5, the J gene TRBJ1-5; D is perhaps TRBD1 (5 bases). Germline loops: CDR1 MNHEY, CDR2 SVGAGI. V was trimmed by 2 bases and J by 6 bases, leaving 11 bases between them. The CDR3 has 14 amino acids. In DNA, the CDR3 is TGTGCCAGCAGTTACGGCCAGGGAACTCAGCCCCAGCATTTT. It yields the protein CASSYGQGTQPQHF.

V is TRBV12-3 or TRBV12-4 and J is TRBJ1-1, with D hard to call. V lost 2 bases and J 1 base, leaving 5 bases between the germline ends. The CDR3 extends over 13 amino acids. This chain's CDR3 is CASSLLANTEAFF. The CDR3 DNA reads TGTGCCAGCAGTTTACTAGCGAACACTGAAGCTTTCTTT.

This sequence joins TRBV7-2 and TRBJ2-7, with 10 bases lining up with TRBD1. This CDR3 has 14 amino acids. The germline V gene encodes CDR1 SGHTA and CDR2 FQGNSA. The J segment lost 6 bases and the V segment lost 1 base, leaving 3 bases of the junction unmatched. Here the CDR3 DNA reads TGTGCCAGCAGCTTAGGGGACAGGGGTGTCGAGCAGTACTTC. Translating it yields CASSLGDRGVEQYF.

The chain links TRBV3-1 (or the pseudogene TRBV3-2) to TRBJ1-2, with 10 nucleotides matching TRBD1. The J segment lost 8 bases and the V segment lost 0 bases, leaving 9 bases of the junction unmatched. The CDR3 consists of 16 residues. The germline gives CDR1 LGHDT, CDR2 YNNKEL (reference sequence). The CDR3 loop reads CASSQDGRGTGDGYTF. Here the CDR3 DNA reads TGTGCCAGCAGCCAAGATGGTAGGGGGACAGGGGACGGCTACACCTTC.

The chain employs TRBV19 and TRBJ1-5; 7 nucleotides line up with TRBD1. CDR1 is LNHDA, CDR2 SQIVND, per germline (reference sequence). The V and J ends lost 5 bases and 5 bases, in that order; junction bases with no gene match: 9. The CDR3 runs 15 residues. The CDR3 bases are TGTGCCAGTAGTGCCCTAACAGGGGCCGATCAGCCCCAGCATTTT. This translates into CASSALTGADQPQHF.

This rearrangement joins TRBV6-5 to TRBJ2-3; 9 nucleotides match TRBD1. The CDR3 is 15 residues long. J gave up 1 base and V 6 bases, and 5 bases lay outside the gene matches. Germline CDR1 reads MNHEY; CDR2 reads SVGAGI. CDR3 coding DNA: TGTGCCAGCAGCTTAAGACAGGGGGGCACAGATACGCAGTATTTT. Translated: CASSLRQGGTDTQYF.

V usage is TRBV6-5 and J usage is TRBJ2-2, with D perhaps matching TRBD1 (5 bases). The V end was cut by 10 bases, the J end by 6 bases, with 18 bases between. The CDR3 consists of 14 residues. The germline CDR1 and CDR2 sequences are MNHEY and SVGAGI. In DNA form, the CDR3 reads TGTGCCAACAGGCTTAGGGGCGGTTCCGGGGAGCTGTTTTTT. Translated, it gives CANRLRGGSGELFF.

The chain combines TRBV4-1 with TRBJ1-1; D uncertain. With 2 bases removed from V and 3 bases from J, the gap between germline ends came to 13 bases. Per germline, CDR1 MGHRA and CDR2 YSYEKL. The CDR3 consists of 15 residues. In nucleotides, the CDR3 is TGCGCCAGCAGCCAACCCGTAGGGAGGGACACTGAAGCTTTCTTT. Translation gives CASSQPVGRDTEAFF.

The CDR3 bases are TGCGCCAGCAGTTTGACCGGGACAGGGGGGATCTACGAGCAGTACTTC. This translates into CASSLTGTGGIYEQYF. The chain combines TRBV5-1 with TRBJ2-7, with 11 bases identical to TRBD1. The germline CDR1 and CDR2 sequences are SGHRS and YFSETQ. With V trimmed by 5 bases and J by 3 bases, 10 bases remained unmatched. The length of the CDR3 is 16 residues.

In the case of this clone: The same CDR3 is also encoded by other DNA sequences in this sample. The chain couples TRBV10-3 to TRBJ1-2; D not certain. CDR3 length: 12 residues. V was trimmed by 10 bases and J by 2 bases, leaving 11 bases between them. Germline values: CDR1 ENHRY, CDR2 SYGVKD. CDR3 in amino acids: CATRTGNYGYTF. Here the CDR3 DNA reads TGTGCCACTCGGACGGGGAACTATGGCTACACCTTC.

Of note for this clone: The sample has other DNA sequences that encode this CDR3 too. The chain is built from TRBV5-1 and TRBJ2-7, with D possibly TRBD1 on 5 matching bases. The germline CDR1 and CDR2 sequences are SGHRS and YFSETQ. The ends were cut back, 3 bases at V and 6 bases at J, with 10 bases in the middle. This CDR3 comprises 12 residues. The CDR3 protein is CASSSWGGEQYF. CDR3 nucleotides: TGCGCCAGCAGCTCTTGGGGCGGCGAGCAGTACTTC.